This T cell receptor beta chain was retrieved from a study of T-cell memory formation after mild COVID-19. The CDR3 is made up of 17 amino acids. Losses at the gene ends were 4 bases for V and 1 base for J; bases not matched to a gene: 12. Germline assignment: CDR1 SGHRS and CDR2 YFSETQ. Each CDR3 protein gets one entry after TCRdb re-called the 5' RACE reads with MiXCR. The sample yields 470,000 or so distinct CDR3 sequences, more than 15% seen once. The receptor's source is a man aged 18 to 35 who had mild COVID-19 (a few samples of this study predate the infection). Cell type and time point are not known. Sequenced material: PBMCs or a T cell subset sorted from them (not recorded which). This chain joins TRBV5-1 and TRBJ2-7; 9 nucleotides line up with TRBD1. The CDR3 here is CASSPGQGFPSSYEQYF. The CDR3 DNA reads TGCGCCAGCAGCCCGGGACAGGGCTTCCCTTCGTCCTACGAGCAGTACTTC.